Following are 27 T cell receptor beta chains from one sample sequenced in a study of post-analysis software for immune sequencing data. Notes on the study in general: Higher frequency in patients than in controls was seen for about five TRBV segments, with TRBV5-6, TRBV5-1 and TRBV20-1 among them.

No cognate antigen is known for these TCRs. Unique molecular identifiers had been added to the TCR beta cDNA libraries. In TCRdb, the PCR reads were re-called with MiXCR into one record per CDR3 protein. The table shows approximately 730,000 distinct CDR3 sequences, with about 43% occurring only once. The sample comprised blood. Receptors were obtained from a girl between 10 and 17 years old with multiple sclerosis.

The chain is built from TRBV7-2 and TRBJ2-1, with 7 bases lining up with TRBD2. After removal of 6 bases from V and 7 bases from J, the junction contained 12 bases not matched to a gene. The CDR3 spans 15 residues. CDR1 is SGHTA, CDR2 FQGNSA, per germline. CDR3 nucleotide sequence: TGTGCCAGCAGGGCGCCGGGACTACTACGGAATGAGCAGTTCTTC. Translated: CASRAPGLLRNEQFF.

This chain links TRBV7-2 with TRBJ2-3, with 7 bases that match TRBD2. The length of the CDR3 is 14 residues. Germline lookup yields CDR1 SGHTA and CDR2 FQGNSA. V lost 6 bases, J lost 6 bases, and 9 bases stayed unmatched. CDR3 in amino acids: CASRGGRPTDTQYF. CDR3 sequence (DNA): TGTGCCAGCAGGGGAGGGAGGCCCACGGATACGCAGTATTTT.

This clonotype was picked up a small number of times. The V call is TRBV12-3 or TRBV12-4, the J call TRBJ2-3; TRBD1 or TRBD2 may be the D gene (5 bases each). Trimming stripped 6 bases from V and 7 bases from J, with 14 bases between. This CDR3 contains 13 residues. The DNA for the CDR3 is TGTGCCAGCAGGTCCCCCGGGGCTCATACGCAGTATTTT. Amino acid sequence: CASRSPGAHTQYF.

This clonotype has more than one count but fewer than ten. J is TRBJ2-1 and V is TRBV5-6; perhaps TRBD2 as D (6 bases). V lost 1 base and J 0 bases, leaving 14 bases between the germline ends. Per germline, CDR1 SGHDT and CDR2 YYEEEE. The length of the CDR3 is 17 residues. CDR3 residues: CASSLRTGAGSYNEQFF. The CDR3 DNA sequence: TGTGCCAGCAGCTTGAGGACGGGAGCGGGCTCCTACAATGAGCAGTTCTTC.

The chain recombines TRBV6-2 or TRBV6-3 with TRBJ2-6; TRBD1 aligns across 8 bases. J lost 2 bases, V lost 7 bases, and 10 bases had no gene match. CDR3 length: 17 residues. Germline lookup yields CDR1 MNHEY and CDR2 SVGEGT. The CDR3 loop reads CASTPGQGFAGANVLTF. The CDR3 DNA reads TGTGCCAGCACCCCCGGACAGGGTTTTGCTGGGGCCAACGTCCTGACTTTC.

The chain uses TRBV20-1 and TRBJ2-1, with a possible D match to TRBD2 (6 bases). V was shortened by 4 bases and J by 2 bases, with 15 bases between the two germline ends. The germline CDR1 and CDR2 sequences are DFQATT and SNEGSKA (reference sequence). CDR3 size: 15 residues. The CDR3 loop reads CSAIGGRPAYNEQFF. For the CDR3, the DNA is TGCAGTGCTATTGGTGGGAGGCCAGCCTACAATGAGCAGTTCTTC.

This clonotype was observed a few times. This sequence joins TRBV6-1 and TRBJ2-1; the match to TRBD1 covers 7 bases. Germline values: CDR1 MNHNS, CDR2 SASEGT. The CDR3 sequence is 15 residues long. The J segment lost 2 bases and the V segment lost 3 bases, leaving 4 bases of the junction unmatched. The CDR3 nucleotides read TGTGCCAGCAGTGAGGACAGGAGTGCCTACAATGAGCAGTTCTTC. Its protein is CASSEDRSAYNEQFF.

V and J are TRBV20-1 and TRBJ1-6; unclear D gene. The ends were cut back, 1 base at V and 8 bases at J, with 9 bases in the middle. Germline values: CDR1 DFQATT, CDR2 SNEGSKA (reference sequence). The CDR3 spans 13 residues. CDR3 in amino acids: CSARGPPDSPLHF. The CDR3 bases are TGCAGTGCTAGAGGTCCTCCGGATTCACCCCTCCACTTT.

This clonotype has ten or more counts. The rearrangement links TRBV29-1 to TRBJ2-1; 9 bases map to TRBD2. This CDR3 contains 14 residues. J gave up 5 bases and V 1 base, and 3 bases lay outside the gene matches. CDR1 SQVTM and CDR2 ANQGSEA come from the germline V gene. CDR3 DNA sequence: TGCAGCGTTGAAGGTTTAGCGGGAGACAATGAGCAGTTCTTC. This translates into CSVEGLAGDNEQFF.

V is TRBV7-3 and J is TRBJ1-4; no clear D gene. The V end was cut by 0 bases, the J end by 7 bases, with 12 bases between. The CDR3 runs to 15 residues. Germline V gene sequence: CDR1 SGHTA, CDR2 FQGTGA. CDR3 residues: CASSLTGRWGEKLFF. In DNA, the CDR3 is TGTGCCAGCAGCTTAACGGGCAGGTGGGGTGAAAAACTGTTTTTT.

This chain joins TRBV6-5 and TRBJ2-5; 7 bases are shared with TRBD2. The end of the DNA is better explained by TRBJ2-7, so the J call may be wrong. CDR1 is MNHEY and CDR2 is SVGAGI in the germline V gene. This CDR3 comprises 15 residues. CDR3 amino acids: CASSYFSGPVNEQYF. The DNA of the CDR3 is TGTGCCAGCAGTTACTTTAGCGGGCCCGTTAACGAGCAGTACTTC.

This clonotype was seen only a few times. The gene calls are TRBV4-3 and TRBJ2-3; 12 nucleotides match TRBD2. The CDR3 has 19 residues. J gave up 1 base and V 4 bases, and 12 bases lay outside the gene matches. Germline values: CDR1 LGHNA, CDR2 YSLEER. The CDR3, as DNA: TGCGCCAGCAGCCCAAGTAGGCTAGCGGGAGGGCCCGGCACAGATACGCAGTATTTT. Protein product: CASSPSRLAGGPGTDTQYF.

CDR3 amino acids: CASSVSADLYDEQYF. In DNA form, the CDR3 reads TGTGCCAGCAGCGTATCAGCGGACCTCTATGACGAGCAGTACTTC. V and J are TRBV9 and TRBJ2-5; maybe TRBD2 (5 bases). TRBJ2-7 matches the DNA end more closely, so the J call is doubtful. Germline assignment: CDR1 SGDLS and CDR2 YYNGEE. CDR3 length: 15 amino acids.

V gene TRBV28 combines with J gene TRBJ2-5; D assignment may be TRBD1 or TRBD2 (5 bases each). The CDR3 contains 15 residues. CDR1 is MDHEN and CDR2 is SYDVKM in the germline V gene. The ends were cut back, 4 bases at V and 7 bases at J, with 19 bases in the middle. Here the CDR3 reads CASSSGDGNTLTQYF. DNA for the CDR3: TGTGCCAGCAGTTCCGGGGACGGTAATACGTTGACCCAGTACTTC. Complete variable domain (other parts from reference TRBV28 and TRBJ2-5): DVKVTQSSRYLVKRTGEKVFLECVQDMDHENMFWYRQDPGLGLRLIYFSYDVKMKEKGDIPEGYSVSREKKERFSLILESASTNQTSMYLCASSSGDGNTLTQYFGPGTRLLVL.

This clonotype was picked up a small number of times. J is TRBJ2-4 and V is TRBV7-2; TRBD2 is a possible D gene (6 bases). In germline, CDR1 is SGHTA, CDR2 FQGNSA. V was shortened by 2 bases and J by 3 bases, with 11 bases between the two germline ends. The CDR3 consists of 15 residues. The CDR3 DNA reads TGTGCCAGCAGCTTAAAGTTGGGACTCAAAAACATTCAGTACTTC. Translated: CASSLKLGLKNIQYF.

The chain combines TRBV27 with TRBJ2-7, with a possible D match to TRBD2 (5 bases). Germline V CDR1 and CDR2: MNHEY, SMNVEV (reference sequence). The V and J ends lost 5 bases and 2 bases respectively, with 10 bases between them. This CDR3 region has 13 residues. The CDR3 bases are TGTGCCAGCAGTCCGGGGATGGCCTACGAGCAGTACTTC. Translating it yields CASSPGMAYEQYF.

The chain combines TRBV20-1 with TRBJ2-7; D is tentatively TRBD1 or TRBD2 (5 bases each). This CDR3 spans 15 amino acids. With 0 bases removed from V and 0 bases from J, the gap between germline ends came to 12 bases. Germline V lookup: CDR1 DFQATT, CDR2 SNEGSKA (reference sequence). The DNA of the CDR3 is TGCAGTGCTAGAGATGAGGGGCGTAGCTCCTACGAGCAGTACTTC. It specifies CSARDEGRSSYEQYF.

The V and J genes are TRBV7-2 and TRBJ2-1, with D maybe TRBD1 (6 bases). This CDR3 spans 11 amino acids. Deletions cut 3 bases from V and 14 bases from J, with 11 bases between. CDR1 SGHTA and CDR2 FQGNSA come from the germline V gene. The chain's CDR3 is CASSLDRTKFF. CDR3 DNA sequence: TGTGCCAGCAGCTTGGACAGAACGAAGTTCTTC.

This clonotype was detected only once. The CDR3 DNA is TGCAGTGCTAGAGAGGAGGGGCCGCCTTTAGCCAAAAACATTCAGTACTTC. This codes for CSAREEGPPLAKNIQYF. This chain connects TRBV20-1 to TRBJ2-4; a weak D match, TRBD2 (6 bases). V lost 0 bases and J lost 0, with 15 bases in between. Looked up from germline, CDR1 is DFQATT and CDR2 is SNEGSKA (reference sequence). The CDR3 runs to 17 residues.

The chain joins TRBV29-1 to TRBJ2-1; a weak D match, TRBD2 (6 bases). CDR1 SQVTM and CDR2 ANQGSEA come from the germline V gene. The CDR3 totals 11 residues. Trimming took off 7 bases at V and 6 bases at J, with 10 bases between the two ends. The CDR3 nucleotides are TGCAGCGCCTGGGACTCCAATGAGCAGTTCTTC. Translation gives CSAWDSNEQFF.

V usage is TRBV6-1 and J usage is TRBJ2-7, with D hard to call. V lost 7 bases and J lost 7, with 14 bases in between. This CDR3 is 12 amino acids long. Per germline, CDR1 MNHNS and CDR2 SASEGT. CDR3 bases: TGTGCCAGCACCAGGACCGAGATGGAGCAGTACTTC. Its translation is CASTRTEMEQYF.

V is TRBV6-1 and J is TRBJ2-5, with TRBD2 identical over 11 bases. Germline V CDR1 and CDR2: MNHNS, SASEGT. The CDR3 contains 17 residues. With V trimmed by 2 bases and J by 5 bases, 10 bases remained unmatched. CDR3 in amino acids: CASSEFLPGLAEETQYF. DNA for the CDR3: TGTGCCAGCAGTGAATTTCTCCCGGGACTAGCGGAGGAGACCCAGTACTTC.

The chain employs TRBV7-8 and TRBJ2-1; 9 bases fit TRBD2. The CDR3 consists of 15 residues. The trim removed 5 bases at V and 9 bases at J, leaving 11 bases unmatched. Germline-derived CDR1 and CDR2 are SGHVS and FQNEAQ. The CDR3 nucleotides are TGTGCCAGCAGCCCACTCAGCGGGAGGCACCGTGAGCAGTTCTTC. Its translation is CASSPLSGRHREQFF.

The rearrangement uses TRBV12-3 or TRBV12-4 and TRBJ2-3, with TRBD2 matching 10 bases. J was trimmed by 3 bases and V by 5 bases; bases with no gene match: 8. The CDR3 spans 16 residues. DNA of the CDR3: TGTGCCAGCAGTCTACCAAGGACTAGCGGAACAGATACGCAGTATTTT. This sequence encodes CASSLPRTSGTDTQYF.

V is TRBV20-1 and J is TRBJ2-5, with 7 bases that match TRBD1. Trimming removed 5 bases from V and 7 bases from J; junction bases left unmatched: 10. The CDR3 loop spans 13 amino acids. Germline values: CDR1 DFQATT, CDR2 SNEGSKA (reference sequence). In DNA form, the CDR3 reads TGCAGTGCTCTCGGGACAGATCGAGGGACCCAGTACTTC. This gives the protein CSALGTDRGTQYF.

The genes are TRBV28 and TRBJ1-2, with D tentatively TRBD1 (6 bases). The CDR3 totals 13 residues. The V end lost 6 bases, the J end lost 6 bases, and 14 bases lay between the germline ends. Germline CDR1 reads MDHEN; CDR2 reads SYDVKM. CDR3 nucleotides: TGTGCCAGCAGGACCACAGGGTTGAATGGCTACACCTTC. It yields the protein CASRTTGLNGYTF.

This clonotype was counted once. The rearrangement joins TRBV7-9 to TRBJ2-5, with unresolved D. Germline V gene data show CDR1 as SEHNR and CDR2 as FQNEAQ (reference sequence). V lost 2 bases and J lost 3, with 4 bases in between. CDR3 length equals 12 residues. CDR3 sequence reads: CASSLWKETQYF. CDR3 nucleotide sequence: TGTGCCAGCAGCTTATGGAAAGAGACCCAGTACTTC.